This TCR beta chain was identified in a study of blood T cell repertoires in COVID-19. Study as a whole: PBMCs, B-cell-depleted T cells, or T cells provided the cDNA or gDNA that made up the material.

As for this clone: The sample carries other DNA sequences with the same CDR3.

Clones were sequenced by immunoSEQ multiplex PCR, and TCRdb holds only the in-frame ones, with some missing. Of 170,000 or so clones detected, just over 85% appear once; the ten largest clones hold more than 8.5%. The cohort comprised adults aged 18 to 89 years residing in 20 to 30 US areas. Participant-reported clinical history was the basis for cohort assignment. Recovered status in Cohort 3 required two negative PCRs, clearance, or symptom resolution. V shed 3 bases and J 6 bases; nucleotides not matched to a gene: 2. The CDR3 is 14 residues long. Germline CDR1 is MDHEN and CDR2 is SYDVKM. V is TRBV28 and J is TRBJ1-4, with 9 bases fitting TRBD1. The source of this sequence is a woman between 18 and 29 years old who had recovered from COVID-19. Specimen: PBMCs or T cells enriched from blood (not recorded which). The CDR3 spells CASSLRTGDEKLFF. The CDR3 DNA is TGTGCCAGCAGTTTGAGGACAGGGGATGAAAAACTGTTTTTT.